This T cell receptor (beta chain) was sequenced for a study of cytomegalovirus exposure and HLA in healthy donors. In the case of this clone: The target antigen is unknown. The junction differs from germline at one of its ends, possibly a read error.

The CDR3 covers 13 residues. Germline lookup yields CDR1 SEHNR and CDR2 FQNEAQ (reference sequence). 13 Jbeta primers and 60 Vbeta primers were used for the PCR. Under the authors' procedure: Counted up in a later analysis, unique TCR beta chains came to about 80 million, with about 9.9 million shared. Measured with immunoSEQ multiplex PCR; TCRdb has only the in-frame clones, and not every one. The D gene and trimming were derived from the DNA, and the V and J assignments and clone size from that table. The table shows about 89,000 clones, with approximately 76% occurring only once. Study-level findings and limits: One variant, a missense change in DCLRE1C, was linked in a later analysis to TCR beta V- and J-gene trimming.

The sequence was obtained from a male donor in good health and CMV-seronegative. This chain joins TRBV7-9 and TRBJ2-7, with 9 nucleotides matching TRBD1. The sample comprised PBMCs. The CDR3 DNA reads TGTTCCAGCAGCTCGGGACAGGGCTACGAGCAGTACTTC. Protein sequence: CSSSSGQGYEQYF. Full variable domain (rest looked up from reference TRBV7-9 and TRBJ2-7): DTGVSQNPRHKITKRGQNVTFRCDPISEHNRLYWYRQTLGQGPEFLTYFQNEAQLEKSRLLSDRFSAERPKGSFSTLEIQRTEQGDSAMYLCSSSSGQGYEQYFGPGTRLTVT.